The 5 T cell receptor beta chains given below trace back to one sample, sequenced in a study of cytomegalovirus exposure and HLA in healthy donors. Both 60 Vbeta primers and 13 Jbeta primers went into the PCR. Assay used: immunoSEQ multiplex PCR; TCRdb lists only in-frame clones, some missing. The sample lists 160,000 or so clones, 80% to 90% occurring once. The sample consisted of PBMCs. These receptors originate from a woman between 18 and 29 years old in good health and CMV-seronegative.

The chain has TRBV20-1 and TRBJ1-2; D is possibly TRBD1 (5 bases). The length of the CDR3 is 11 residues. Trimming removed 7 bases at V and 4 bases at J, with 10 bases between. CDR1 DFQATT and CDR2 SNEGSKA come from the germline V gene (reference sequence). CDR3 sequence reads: CSVGEGYGYTF. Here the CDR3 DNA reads TGCAGTGTAGGGGAAGGCTATGGCTACACCTTC.

CDR3 residues: CASSIGQTATNEKLFF. CDR3 sequence (DNA): TGTGCCAGTAGTATAGGGCAGACTGCAACTAATGAAAAACTGTTTTTT. The chain combines TRBV19 with TRBJ1-4; D is uncertain. CDR1 and CDR2 (germline): LNHDA, SQIVND (reference sequence). This CDR3 comprises 16 residues. V was trimmed by 1 base and J by 0 bases, leaving 9 bases between them.

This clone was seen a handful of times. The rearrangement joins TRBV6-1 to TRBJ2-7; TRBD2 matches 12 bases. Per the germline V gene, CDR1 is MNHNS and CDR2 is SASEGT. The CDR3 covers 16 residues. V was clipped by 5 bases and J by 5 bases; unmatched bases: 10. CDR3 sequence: CASSQERLAGVNEQYF. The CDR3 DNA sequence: TGTGCCAGCAGTCAAGAACGACTAGCGGGAGTTAACGAGCAGTACTTC.

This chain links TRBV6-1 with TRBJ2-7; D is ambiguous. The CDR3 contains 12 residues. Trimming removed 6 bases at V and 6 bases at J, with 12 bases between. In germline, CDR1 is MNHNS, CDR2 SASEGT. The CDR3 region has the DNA TGTGCCAGCAGGGAGCTGGGTGGCGAGCAGTACTTC. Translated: CASRELGGEQYF.

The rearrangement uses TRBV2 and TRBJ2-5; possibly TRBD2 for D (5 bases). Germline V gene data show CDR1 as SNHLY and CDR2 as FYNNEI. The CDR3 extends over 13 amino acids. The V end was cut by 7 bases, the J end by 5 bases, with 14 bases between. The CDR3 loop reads CASIMGADETQYF. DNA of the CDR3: TGTGCCAGCATCATGGGAGCGGACGAGACCCAGTACTTC.